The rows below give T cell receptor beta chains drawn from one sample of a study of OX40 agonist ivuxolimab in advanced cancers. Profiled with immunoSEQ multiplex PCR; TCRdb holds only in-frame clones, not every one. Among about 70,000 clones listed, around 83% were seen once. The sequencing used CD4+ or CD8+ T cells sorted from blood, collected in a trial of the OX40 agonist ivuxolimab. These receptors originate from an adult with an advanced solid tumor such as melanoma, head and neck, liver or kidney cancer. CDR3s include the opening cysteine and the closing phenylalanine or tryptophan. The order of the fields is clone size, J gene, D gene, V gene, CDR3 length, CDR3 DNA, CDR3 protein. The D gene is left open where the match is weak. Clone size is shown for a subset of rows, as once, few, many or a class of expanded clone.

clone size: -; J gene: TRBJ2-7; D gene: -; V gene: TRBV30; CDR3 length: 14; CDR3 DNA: TGTGCCTGGAGTAGCACCCCCACCCCCTACGAGCAGTACTTC; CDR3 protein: CAWSSTPTPYEQYF
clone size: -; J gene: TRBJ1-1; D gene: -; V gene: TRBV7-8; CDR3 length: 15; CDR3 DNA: TGTGCCAGCAGCCTCACGGAGGGGGGCTACACTGAAGCTTTCTTT; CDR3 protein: CASSLTEGGYTEAFF
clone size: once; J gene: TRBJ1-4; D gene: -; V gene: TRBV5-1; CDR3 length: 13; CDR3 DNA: TGCGCCAGCAGCAAGACCCCAAATGAAAAACTGTTTTTT; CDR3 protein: CASSKTPNEKLFF
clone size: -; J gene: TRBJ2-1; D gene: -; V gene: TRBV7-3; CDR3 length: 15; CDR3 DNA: TGTGCCAGCAGCCCCGGGTCGACGCAATACAATGAGCAGTTCTTC; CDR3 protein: CASSPGSTQYNEQFF
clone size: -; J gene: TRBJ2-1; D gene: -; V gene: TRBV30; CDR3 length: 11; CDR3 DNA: TGTGCCTGGGCCCCCAGGGACAAGCAGTTCTTC; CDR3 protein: CAWAPRDKQFF
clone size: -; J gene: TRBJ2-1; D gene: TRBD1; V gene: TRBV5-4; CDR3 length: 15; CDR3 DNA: TGTGCCAGCAGCCTTGGGACAGGAGAGGACAATGAGCAGTTCTTC; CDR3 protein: CASSLGTGEDNEQFF
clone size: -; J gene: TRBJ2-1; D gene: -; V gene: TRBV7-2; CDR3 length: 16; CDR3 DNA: TGTGCCAGCAGCTTCCTTAGTACGGAACTTCACAATGAGCAGTTCTTC; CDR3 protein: CASSFLSTELHNEQFF
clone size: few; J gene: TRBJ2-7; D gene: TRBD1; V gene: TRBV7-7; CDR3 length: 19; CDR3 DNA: TGTGCCAGCAGCCCCCCTGGACAGGGCCCTAGGGGAGCGAGCCACGAGCAGTACTTC; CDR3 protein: CASSPPGQGPRGASHEQYF
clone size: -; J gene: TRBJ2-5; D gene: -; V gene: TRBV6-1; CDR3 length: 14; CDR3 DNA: TGTGCCAGCACTTCTCGGGGGGCGGAAGAGACCCGGTACTTC; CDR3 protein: CASTSRGAEETRYF
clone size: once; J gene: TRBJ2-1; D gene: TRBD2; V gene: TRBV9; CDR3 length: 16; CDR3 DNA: TGTGCCAGCAGCCTTAGGATGGCGGGAGATCACAATGAGCAGTTCTTC; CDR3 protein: CASSLRMAGDHNEQFF
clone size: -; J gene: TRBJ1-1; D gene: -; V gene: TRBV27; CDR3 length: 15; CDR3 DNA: TGTGCCAGCAAGGGAAGGTATAATATTGGCACTGAAGCTTTCTTT; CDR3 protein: CASKGRYNIGTEAFF
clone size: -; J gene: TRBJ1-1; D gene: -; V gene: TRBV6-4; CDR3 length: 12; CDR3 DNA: TGTGCCAGCAGTTCCGACGGTATTGAAGCTTTCTTT; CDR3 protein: CASSSDGIEAFF
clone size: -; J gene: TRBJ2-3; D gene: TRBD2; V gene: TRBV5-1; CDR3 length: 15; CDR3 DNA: TGCGCCAGCAGCTTGACTAGCGGGGGGCCGGATACGCAGTATTTT; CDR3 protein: CASSLTSGGPDTQYF
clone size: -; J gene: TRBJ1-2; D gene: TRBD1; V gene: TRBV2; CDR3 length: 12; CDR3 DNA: TGTGCCAGCAGTCCAGACAGGGGTGGCTACACCTTC; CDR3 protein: CASSPDRGGYTF
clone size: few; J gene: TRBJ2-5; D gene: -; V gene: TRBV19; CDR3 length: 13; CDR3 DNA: TGTGCCAGTAGTATGGGGACTCAAGAGACCCAGTACTTC; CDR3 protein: CASSMGTQETQYF
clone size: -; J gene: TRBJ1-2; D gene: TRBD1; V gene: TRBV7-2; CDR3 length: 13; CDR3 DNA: TGTGCCAGCAGCCCGTCGGGACAGGGATCGGAGACCTTC; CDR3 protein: CASSPSGQGSETF
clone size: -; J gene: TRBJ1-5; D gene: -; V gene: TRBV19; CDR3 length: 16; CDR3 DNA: TGTGCCAGTAACAACCGGGACGGAGGATACTATCAGCCCCAGCATTTT; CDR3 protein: CASNNRDGGYYQPQHF
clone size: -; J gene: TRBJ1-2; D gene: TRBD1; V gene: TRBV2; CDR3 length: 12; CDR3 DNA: TGTGCCAGCAGTACAGGGGAGGGTGGCTACACCTTC; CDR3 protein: CASSTGEGGYTF
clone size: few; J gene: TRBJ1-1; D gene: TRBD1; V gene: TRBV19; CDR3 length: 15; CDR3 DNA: TGTGCCAGTAGTAGGGACAGGGACCCATTTTCTGAAGCTTTCTTT; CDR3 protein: CASSRDRDPFSEAFF
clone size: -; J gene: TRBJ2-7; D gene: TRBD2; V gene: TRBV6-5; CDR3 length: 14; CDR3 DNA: TGTGCCAGCTCCGCTAGCGGGAGGGACCACGAGCAGTACTTC; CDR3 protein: CASSASGRDHEQYF
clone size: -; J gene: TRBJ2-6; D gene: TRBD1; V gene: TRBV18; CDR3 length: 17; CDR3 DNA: TGTGCCAGCTCACCAGGGACAGGTCGCTCTGGGGCCAACGTCCTGACTTTC; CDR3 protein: CASSPGTGRSGANVLTF
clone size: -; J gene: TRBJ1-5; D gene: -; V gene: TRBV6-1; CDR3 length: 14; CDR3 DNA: TGTGCCAGCAGTGAACAGCTCAGCAATCAGCCCCAGCATTTT; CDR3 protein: CASSEQLSNQPQHF
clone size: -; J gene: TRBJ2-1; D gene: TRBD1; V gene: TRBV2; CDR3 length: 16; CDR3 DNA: TGTGCCAGCAGTCTATCAGGGACAGGGGAGTTGGGTGAGCAGTTCTTC; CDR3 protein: CASSLSGTGELGEQFF
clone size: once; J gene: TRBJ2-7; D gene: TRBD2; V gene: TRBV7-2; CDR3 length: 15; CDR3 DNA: TGTGCCAGCAGCTATTATACGGGGGGCTCCTACGAGCAGTACTTC; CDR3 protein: CASSYYTGGSYEQYF
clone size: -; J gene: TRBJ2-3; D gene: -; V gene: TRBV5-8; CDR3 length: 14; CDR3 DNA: TGTGCCAGCAGACGGAGGGGGGGCACAGATACGCAGTATTTT; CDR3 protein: CASRRRGGTDTQYF
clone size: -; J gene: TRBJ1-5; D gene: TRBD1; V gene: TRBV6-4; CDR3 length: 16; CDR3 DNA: TGTGCCAGCGGCCGGGACAGCCTTTATAGCAATCAGCCCCAGCATTTT; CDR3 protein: CASGRDSLYSNQPQHF
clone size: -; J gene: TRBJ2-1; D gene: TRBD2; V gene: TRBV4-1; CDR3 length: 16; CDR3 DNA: TGCGCCAGCCGACCCTCACTAGCGAACGGTGGAGATGAGCAGTTCTTC; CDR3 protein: CASRPSLANGGDEQFF
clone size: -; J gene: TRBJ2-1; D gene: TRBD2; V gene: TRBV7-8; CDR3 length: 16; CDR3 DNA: TGTGCCAGCAGCTTAGTAAAAACTAGCGGGACTAATAAGCAGTTCTTC; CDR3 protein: CASSLVKTSGTNKQFF
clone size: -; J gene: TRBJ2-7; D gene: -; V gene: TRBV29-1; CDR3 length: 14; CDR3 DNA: TGCAGCGTTGAGGATGGGGCAGAACGAGCCGAGCAGTACTTC; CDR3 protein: CSVEDGAERAEQYF
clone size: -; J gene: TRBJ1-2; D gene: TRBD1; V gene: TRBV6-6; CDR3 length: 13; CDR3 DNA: TGTGCCAGCATTCCACTTGGGACAGTTGGCTACACCTTC; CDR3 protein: CASIPLGTVGYTF
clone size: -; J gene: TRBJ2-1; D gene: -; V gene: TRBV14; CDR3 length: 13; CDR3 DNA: TGTGCCAGCAGCCGGGACACCTACAATGAGCAGTTCTTC; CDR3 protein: CASSRDTYNEQFF
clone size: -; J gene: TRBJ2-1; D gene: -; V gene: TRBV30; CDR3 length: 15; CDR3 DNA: TGTGCCTGGAGTGTTGGGGCTAGCGAGTACAATGAGCAGTTCTTC; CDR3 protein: CAWSVGASEYNEQFF
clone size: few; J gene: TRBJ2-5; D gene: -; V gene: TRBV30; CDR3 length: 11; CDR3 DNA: TGTGCCTGGAAGGGTGAGGAGACCCAGTACTTC; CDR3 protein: CAWKGEETQYF
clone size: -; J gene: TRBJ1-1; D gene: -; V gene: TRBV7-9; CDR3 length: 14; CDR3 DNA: TGTGCCAGCAGCTTAGTCCTAGGGTACACTGAAGCTTTCTTT; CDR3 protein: CASSLVLGYTEAFF
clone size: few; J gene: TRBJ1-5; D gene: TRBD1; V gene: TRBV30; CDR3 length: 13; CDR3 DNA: TGTGCCTGGGGGACAGATAGCAATCAGCCCCAGCATTTT; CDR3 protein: CAWGTDSNQPQHF
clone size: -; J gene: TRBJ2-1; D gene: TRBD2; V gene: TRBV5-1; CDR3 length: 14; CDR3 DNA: TGCGCCAGCAGATCTGCGGGAGGGTACAATGAGCAGTTCTTC; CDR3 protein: CASRSAGGYNEQFF
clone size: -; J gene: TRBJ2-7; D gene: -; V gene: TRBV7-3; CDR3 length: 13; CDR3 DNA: TGTGCCAGCAGCTTAAGTGTGGGCGACGAGCAGTACTTC; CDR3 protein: CASSLSVGDEQYF
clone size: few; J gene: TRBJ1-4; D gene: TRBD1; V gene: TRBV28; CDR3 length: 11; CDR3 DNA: TGTGCCAGCAGTCAACAGGGGAAACTGTTTTTT; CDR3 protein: CASSQQGKLFF
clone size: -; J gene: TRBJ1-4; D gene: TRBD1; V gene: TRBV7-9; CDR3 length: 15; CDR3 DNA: TGTGCCAGCAGCTCTCCGGGACAGGGAATCGAAAAACTGTTTTTT; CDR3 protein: CASSSPGQGIEKLFF
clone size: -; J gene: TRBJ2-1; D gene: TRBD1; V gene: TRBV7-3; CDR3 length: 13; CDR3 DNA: TGTGCCAGCAGCTCCATCAGGGGGAATGAGCAGTTCTTC; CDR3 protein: CASSSIRGNEQFF
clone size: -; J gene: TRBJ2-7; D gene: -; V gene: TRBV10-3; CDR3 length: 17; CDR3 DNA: TGTGCCATCAGTGAGTCTAGGGTAGCGGCCCCAAACTACGAGCAGTACTTC; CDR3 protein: CAISESRVAAPNYEQYF
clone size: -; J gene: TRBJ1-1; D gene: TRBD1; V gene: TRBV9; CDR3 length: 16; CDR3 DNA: TGTGCCAGCAGCCCGGGGACAGGGTATATGAACACTGAAGCTTTCTTT; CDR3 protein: CASSPGTGYMNTEAFF
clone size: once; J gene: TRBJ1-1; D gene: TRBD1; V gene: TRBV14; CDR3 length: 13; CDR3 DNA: TGTGCCAGCAGCCAAGAGTACAGGGGAGGTGCTTTCTTT; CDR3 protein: CASSQEYRGGAFF
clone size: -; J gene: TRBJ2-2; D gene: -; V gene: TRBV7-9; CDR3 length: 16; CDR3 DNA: TGTGCCAGCAGCTTACAAGGAGGGACGAGGACCGGGGAGCTGTTTTTT; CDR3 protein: CASSLQGGTRTGELFF
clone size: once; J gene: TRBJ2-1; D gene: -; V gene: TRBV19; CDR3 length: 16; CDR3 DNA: TGTGCCAGTACCATGGGTCGAGACGGGTCCTACAATGAGCAGTTCTTC; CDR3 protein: CASTMGRDGSYNEQFF
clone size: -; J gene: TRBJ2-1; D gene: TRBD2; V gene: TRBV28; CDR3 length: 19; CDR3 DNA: TGTGCCAGCAGTTTCCCACAACAATCTCGGGACTACACCTACAATGAGCAGTTCTTC; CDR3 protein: CASSFPQQSRDYTYNEQFF
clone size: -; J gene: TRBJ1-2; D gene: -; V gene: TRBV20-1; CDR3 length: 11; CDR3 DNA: TGCAGTGCCATCCCTAACTATGGCTACACCTTC; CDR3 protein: CSAIPNYGYTF
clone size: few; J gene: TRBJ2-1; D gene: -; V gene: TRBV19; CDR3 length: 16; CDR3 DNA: TGTGCCAGTACCCAAGGGGCAGGGGGGGTGTCCCGGGAGCAGTTCTTC; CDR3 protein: CASTQGAGGVSREQFF
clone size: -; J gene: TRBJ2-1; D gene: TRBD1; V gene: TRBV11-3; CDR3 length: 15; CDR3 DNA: TGTGCCAGCAGTCCCGGGACAGGGGACCTCAATGAGCAGTTCTTC; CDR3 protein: CASSPGTGDLNEQFF
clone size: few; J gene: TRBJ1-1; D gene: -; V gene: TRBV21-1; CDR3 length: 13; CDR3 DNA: TGTGCCACCGGCAGGGAGGAAGGAACTGAAGCTTTCTTT; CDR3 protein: CATGREEGTEAFF
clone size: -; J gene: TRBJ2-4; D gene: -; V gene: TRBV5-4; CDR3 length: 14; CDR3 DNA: TGTGCCAGCAGCCCGGAGGAGTCTGAAAACATTCAGTACTTC; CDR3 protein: CASSPEESENIQYF
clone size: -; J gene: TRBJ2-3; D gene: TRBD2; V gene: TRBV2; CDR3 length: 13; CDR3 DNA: TGTGCCACAGGGACTAGAGGAACAGATACGCAGTATTTT; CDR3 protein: CATGTRGTDTQYF
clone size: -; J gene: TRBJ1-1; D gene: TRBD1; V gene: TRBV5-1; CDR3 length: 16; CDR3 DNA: TGCGCCAGCAGCTTGGACAGGGGAAGGTTGAGCACTGAAGCTTTCTTT; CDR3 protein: CASSLDRGRLSTEAFF
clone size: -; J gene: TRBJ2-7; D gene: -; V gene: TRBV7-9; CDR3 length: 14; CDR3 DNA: TGTGCCAGCAGCTTAGCAGGGGATACTTACGGGCAGTACTTC; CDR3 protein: CASSLAGDTYGQYF
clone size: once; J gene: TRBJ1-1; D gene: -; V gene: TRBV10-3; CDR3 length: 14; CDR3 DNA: TGTGCCATCAGTGAGTCGAGGGAGAACACTGAAGCTTTCTTT; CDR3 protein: CAISESRENTEAFF
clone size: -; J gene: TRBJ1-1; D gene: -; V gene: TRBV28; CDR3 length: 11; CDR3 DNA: TGTGCCAGCACCTCAGAATTATTCGCTTTCTTT; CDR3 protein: CASTSELFAFF
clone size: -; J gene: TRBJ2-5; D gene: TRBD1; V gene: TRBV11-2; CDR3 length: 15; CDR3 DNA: TGTGCCAGCAGCCCCCGACAGGGGGCTACAGAGACCCAGTACTTC; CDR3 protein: CASSPRQGATETQYF
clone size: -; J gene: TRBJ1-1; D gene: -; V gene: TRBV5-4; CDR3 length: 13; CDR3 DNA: TGTGCCAGCAGCTTGTCCCTCTCGGGGAAATTTAGGTTT; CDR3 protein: CASSLSLSGKFRF
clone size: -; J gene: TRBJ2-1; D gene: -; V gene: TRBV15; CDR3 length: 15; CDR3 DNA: TGTGCCACCAGCCCGACCGGGACCATATACAATGAGCAGTTCTTC; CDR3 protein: CATSPTGTIYNEQFF
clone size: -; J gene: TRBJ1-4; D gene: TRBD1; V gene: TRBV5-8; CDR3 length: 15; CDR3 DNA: TGTGCCAGCAGCCTCCCGGGACAGGGTAATGAAAAACTGTTTTTT; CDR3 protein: CASSLPGQGNEKLFF